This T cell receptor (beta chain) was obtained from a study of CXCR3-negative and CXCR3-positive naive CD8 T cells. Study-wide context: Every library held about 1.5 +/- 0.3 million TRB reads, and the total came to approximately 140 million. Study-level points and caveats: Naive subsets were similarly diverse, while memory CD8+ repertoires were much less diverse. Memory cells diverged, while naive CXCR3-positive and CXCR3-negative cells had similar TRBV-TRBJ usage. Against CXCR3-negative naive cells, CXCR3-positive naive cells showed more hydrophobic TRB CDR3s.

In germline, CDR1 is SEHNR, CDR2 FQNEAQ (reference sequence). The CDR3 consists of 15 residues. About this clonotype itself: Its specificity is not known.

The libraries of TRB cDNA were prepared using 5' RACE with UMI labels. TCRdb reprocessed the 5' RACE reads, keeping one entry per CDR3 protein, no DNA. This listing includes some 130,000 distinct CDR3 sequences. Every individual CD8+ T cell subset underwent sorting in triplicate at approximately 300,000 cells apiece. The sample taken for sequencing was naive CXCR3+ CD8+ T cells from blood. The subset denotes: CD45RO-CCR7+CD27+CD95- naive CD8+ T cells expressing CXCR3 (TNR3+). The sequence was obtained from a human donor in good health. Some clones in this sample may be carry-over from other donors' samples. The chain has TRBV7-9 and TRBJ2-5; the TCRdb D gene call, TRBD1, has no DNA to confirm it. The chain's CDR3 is CASSFPGQGKETQYF.